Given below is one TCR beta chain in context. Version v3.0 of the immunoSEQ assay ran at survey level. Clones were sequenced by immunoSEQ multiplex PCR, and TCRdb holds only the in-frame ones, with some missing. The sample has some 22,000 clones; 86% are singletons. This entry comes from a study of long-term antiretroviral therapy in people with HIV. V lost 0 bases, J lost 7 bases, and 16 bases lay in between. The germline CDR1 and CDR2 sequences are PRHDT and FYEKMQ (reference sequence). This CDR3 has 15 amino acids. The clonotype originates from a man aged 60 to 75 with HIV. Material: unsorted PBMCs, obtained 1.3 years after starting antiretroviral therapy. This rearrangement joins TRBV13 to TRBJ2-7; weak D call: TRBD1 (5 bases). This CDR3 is CASSLGVSDIWEQYF. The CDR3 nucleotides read TGTGCCAGCAGCTTAGGAGTATCGGACATATGGGAGCAGTACTTC.